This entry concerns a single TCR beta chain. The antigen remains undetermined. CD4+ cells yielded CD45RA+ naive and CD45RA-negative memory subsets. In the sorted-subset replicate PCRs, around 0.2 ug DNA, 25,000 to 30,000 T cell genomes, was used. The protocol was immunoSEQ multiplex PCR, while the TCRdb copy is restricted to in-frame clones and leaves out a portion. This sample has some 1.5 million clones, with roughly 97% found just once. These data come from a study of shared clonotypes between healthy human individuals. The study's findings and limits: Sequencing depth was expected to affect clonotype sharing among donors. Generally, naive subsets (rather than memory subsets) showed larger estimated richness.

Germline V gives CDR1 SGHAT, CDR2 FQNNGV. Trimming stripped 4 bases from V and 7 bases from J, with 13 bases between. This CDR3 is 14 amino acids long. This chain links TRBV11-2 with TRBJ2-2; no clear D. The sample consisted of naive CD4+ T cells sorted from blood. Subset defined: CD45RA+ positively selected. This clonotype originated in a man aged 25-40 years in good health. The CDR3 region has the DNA TGTGCCAGCAGCTCCCGCCTGACGGACGGGGAGCTGTTTTTT. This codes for CASSSRLTDGELFF.